This TCR beta chain was identified during a study of blood T cells in healthy people across ages. Collection of 8.5 to 10 milliliters of peripheral blood was performed for each donor. Primers used in a second PCR of about 7 to 12 cycles were a sample-barcoded 5' primer and a J-beta primer mix. Researchers report that each sample yielded at least 2.5 million CDR3-containing paired-end reads. One entry per CDR3 protein results from TCRdb running MiXCR on the 5' RACE reads. Of around 990,000 distinct CDR3 sequences listed, more than 30% were seen once; the top ten hold approximately 14%. Germline CDR1 and CDR2: MGHRA and YSYEKL. Trimming cost V 10 bases and J 7 bases; bases outside gene matches: 4. CDR3 length equals 12 residues. Remarks on this clonotype: What it binds is unknown.

Findings and limits, study-wide: The study found more naive CD4+ cells and higher diversity in long-lived than aged donors.

The TCR comes from a young man in good health. This chain connects TRBV4-1 to TRBJ1-6, with 7 bases identical to TRBD1. Material for sequencing was blood. DNA of the CDR3: TGCGCCACCAGGGACAGAAATTCACCCCTCCACTTT. It encodes CATRDRNSPLHF.